The clone carrying this T cell receptor beta chain was seen a handful of times. Method: immunoSEQ multiplex PCR; TCRdb's copy keeps in-frame clones and lacks some. The sample includes some 59,000 clones, around 80% of them seen just once. V trimming: 0 bases; J trimming: 2 bases; junction bases outside the gene matches: 6. The germline V gene encodes CDR1 GTSNPN and CDR2 SVGIG (reference sequence). CDR3 size: 18 residues. This entry belongs to a study of blood T cell repertoires in COVID-19. This chain joins TRBV30 and TRBJ2-5; the match to TRBD2 covers 16 bases. This receptor was identified in a man under 40 with COVID-19, enrolled during active disease. The source material was peripheral blood. CDR3 protein: CAWSVGPGLAGGQETQYF. In nucleotides, the CDR3 is TGTGCCTGGAGTGTAGGCCCGGGACTAGCGGGGGGGCAAGAGACCCAGTACTTC. Based on the CDR3 plus reference TRBV30 and TRBJ2-5, the full variable domain is SQTIHQWPATLVQPVGSPLSLECTVEGTSNPNLYWYRQAAGRGLQLLFYSVGIGQISSEVPQNLSASRPQDRQFILSSKKLLLSDSGFYLCAWSVGPGLAGGQETQYFGPGTRLLVL.